These 15 T cell receptor beta chains share one sample of origin, sequenced in a study of Tregs in tolerant kidney transplant recipients. TCRdb keeps only in-frame clones here, not all; method: immunoSEQ multiplex PCR. The data hold fewer than 60,000 clones, with about 89% observed a single time. Recipients received nonmyeloablative bone marrow transplants from related graft donors, with transient mixed chimerism. Sequencing was performed on CD8+ T cells from blood (PBMCs), taken 24 months after the transplant. These receptors were taken from a human patient who received a combined kidney and bone marrow transplant. Some of these T cells may belong to the graft donor.

This clone was recorded once. The chain is built from TRBV9 and TRBJ2-7; 8 bases agree with TRBD2. The germline V gene has CDR1 SGDLS and CDR2 YYNGEE. Trimming removed 0 bases from V and 2 bases from J; junction bases left unmatched: 4. The CDR3 has 15 residues. CDR3 in DNA: TGTGCCAGCAGCGTAGGGGATAGCGGGGCCTACGAGCAGTACTTC. It specifies CASSVGDSGAYEQYF.

The J gene is TRBJ1-2, the V gene TRBV11-2; 9 positions agree with TRBD1. In germline, CDR1 is SGHAT, CDR2 FQNNGV. With V trimmed by 7 bases and J by 8 bases, 8 bases remained unmatched. The CDR3 has 13 residues. The CDR3 DNA follows: TGTGCCAGCAACATACAGGGGGCGGTCGGCTACACCTTC. Residues: CASNIQGAVGYTF.

The chain uses TRBV7-9 and TRBJ2-7; TRBD1 is a possible D gene (6 bases). In germline, CDR1 is SEHNR, CDR2 FQNEAQ (reference sequence). There are 15 residues in the CDR3. Trimming took off 1 base at V and 0 bases at J, with 10 bases between the two ends. The CDR3 spells CASSLGTDHSYEQYF. The CDR3, as DNA: TGTGCCAGCAGCTTAGGGACAGACCACTCCTACGAGCAGTACTTC.

The chain has TRBV9 and TRBJ2-2; D might be TRBD2 (5 bases). The CDR3 runs 14 residues. The germline V gene encodes CDR1 SGDLS and CDR2 YYNGEE. Trimming removed 6 bases at V and 0 bases at J, with 9 bases between. The CDR3 region has the DNA TGTGCCAGCACTCCGGGATCGAACACCGGGGAGCTGTTTTTT. Its protein is CASTPGSNTGELFF. Full variable domain (remainder filled in from reference TRBV9 and TRBJ2-2): DSGVTQTPKHLITATGQRVTLRCSPRSGDLSVYWYQQSLDQGLQFLIQYYNGEERAKGNILERFSAQQFPDLHSELNLSSLELGDSALYFCASTPGSNTGELFFGEGSRLTVL.

The chain links TRBV7-2 to TRBJ2-7; TRBD2 is a possible D gene (6 bases). CDR1 and CDR2 from the germline V gene are SGHTA and FQGNSA. The CDR3 runs to 15 residues. V lost 5 bases, J lost 4 bases, and 18 bases lay in between. The CDR3 is CASSLTGTFLYEQYF. The CDR3 nucleotides read TGTGCCAGCAGCCTAACCGGGACTTTTCTTTACGAGCAGTACTTC. The whole variable domain, filled in from reference TRBV7-2 and TRBJ2-7, reads GAGVSQSPSNKVTEKGKDVELRCDPISGHTALYWYRQSLGQGLEFLIYFQGNSAPDKSGLPSDRFSAERTGGSVSTLTIQRTQQEDSAVYLCASSLTGTFLYEQYFGPGTRLTVT.

V usage is TRBV19 and J usage is TRBJ2-6, with D hard to call. Germline CDR1 LNHDA, CDR2 SQIVND (reference sequence). This CDR3 is 15 amino acids long. V was cut by 4 bases and J by 0 bases, with 7 bases left in between. CDR3 residues: CASSTPLSGANVLTF. The CDR3 DNA reads as TGTGCCAGTAGTACCCCCCTCTCTGGGGCCAACGTCCTGACTTTC. Full variable domain (missing parts from reference TRBV19 and TRBJ2-6): DGGITQSPKYLFRKEGQNVTLSCEQNLNHDAMYWYRQDPGQGLRLIYYSQIVNDFQKGDIAEGYSVSREKKESFPLTVTSAQKNPTAFYLCASSTPLSGANVLTFGAGSRLTVL.

With respect to this clone: A junction boundary mismatches the germline segment, possibly from a read error. The same CDR3 is also encoded by other DNA sequences in this sample. This sequence joins TRBV7-9 and TRBJ2-5; 7 nucleotides agree with TRBD2. CDR1 is SEHNR and CDR2 is FQNEAQ in the germline V gene (reference sequence). CDR3 length: 13 amino acids. The CDR3 here is CASSPAGSETQYF. The CDR3 DNA reads TGCGCCAGCAGCCCAGCGGGGTCGGAGACCCAGTACTTC.

The rearrangement uses TRBV9 and TRBJ2-3, with TRBD2 matching over 11 bases. The germline V gene has CDR1 SGDLS and CDR2 YYNGEE. Trimming at V came to 1 base and at J to 2 bases, leaving 6 bases not matched to a gene. The CDR3 totals 17 residues. The CDR3 reads CASSVPTSGGDTDTQYF. CDR3 DNA: TGTGCCAGCAGCGTACCAACTAGCGGGGGCGACACAGATACGCAGTATTTT.

This clone was counted a few times. The chain recombines TRBV7-9 with TRBJ2-3; TRBD2 is a possible D gene (5 bases). The CDR3 loop spans 13 amino acids. V was trimmed by 5 bases and J by 3 bases, leaving 9 bases between them. Germline CDR1 is SEHNR and CDR2 is FQNEAQ (reference sequence). The CDR3: CASSPRETDTQYF. The DNA of the CDR3 is TGTGCCAGCAGCCCCCGGGAAACAGATACGCAGTATTTT.

V usage is TRBV7-3 and J usage is TRBJ2-1, with D possibly matching TRBD1 (6 bases). The V gene lost 8 bases and the J gene lost 3 bases, with 14 bases spanning the gap. Germline assignment: CDR1 SGHTA and CDR2 FQGTGA. CDR3 length: 14 amino acids. As DNA, the CDR3 is TGTGCCAGCGCTCCAACAGGGCTCTACAATGAGCAGTTCTTC. This translates into CASAPTGLYNEQFF. Complete variable domain (other parts from reference TRBV7-3 and TRBJ2-1): GAGVSQTPSNKVTEKGKYVELRCDPISGHTALYWYRQSLGQGPEFLIYFQGTGAADDSGLPNDRFFAVRPEGSVSTLKIQRTERGDSAVYLCASAPTGLYNEQFFGPGTRLTVL.

The chain has TRBV14 and TRBJ2-4; D may be TRBD2 (6 bases). Germline loops: CDR1 SGHDN, CDR2 FVKESK. V shed 4 bases and J shed 1 base, with 11 bases lying between them. CDR3 length equals 15 residues. The chain's CDR3 is CASSRDSLAKNIQYF. DNA of the CDR3: TGTGCCAGCAGCCGGGACTCGCTGGCCAAAAACATTCAGTACTTC. Complete variable domain (other parts from reference TRBV14 and TRBJ2-4): EAGVTQFPSHSVIEKGQTVTLRCDPISGHDNLYWYRRVMGKEIKFLLHFVKESKQDESGMPNNRFLAERTGGTYSTLKVQPAELEDSGVYFCASSRDSLAKNIQYFGAGTRLSVL.

The V gene is TRBV10-3, the J gene TRBJ2-1; 8 bases match TRBD2. Germline assignment: CDR1 ENHRY and CDR2 SYGVKD. CDR3 length: 15 amino acids. Germline trimming cut 7 bases from V and 6 bases from J; bases unmatched to any gene: 11. CDR3 DNA sequence: TGTGCCATCACCGGGGGGGGAGGGACCTTCAATGAGCAGTTCTTC. Translating it yields CAITGGGGTFNEQFF.

The rearrangement uses TRBV9 and TRBJ2-3, with TRBD2 matching 7 bases. Germline CDR1 reads SGDLS; CDR2 reads YYNGEE. This CDR3 has 13 residues. Trimming took 5 bases from V and 1 from J; bases not matched to a gene: 1. The DNA of the CDR3 is TGTGCCAGCAGTCGGGGGGGCACAGATACGCAGTATTTT. Protein product: CASSRGGTDTQYF.

J is TRBJ2-5 and V is TRBV19; TRBD1 is a possible D gene (6 bases). The germline V and J ends were trimmed by 6 bases and 2 bases, with 19 bases remaining between them. The CDR3 contains 16 residues. Germline CDR1 and CDR2: LNHDA and SQIVND (reference sequence). CDR3 region: CASRMRWGPEQETQYF. DNA of the CDR3: TGTGCCAGTAGAATGAGGTGGGGGCCGGAACAAGAGACCCAGTACTTC. Together with reference TRBV19 and TRBJ2-5, the CDR3 gives the full variable domain: DGGITQSPKYLFRKEGQNVTLSCEQNLNHDAMYWYRQDPGQGLRLIYYSQIVNDFQKGDIAEGYSVSREKKESFPLTVTSAQKNPTAFYLCASRMRWGPEQETQYFGPGTRLLVL.

Here the CDR3 reads CASSPGTLEAFF. CDR3 DNA: TGTGCCAGCAGCCCGGGGACACTTGAAGCTTTCTTT. This chain joins TRBV11-2 and TRBJ1-1; tentative D call: TRBD1 (6 bases). Trimming removed 5 bases from V and 7 bases from J, with 11 bases in between. Germline V gives CDR1 SGHAT, CDR2 FQNNGV. The CDR3 has 12 residues.